This TCR beta chain was obtained from a study of OX40 agonist ivuxolimab in advanced cancers. Across the study: The treatment was a fully human IgG2 OX40 agonist, ivuxolimab.

Profiled with immunoSEQ multiplex PCR; TCRdb holds only in-frame clones, not every one. The repertoire holds around 55,000 clones, with more than 75% as singletons. A note on this clone: Its antigen is still unknown.

CDR1 KGHSH and CDR2 LQKENI come from the germline V gene. Trimming took 3 bases from V and 7 from J; bases not matched to a gene: 11. The CDR3 runs to 16 residues. Study findings and constraints: Both blood CD4+ and CD8+ T cells showed clonal growth by week 6 at 0.1 to 3.0 mg/kg.

This TCR was sampled from an adult with an advanced solid tumor such as melanoma, head and neck, liver or kidney cancer. The V gene is TRBV18, the J gene TRBJ2-5; the match to TRBD2 covers 10 bases. The starting material was CD4+ or CD8+ T cells sorted from blood, obtained in a trial of the OX40 agonist ivuxolimab. CDR3 in DNA: TGTGCCAGCTCACCGACAGCGGGAGGGCCGGTAGGGACCCAGTACTTC. Amino acid sequence: CASSPTAGGPVGTQYF.